This T cell receptor (beta chain) was captured in a study of metastatic and nonmetastatic thyroid tumors. Germline-derived CDR1 and CDR2 are DFQATT and SNEGSKA (reference sequence). The CDR3 spans 15 residues. V gave up 1 base and J gave up 2 bases, with 12 bases separating them. This clone was seen many times. Methods used by the authors: A distant-metastasis classifier for papillary thyroid cancer was built using CDR3 differences across clinicopathological groups. With MiXCR, TCRdb called clones anew from the PCR reads. It is TCRdb's table, rather than the study itself, that gives the V and J calls and clone size. The data hold 20,000 to 25,000 clones, with 16% observed a single time. Ahead of thyroid surgery, no patient had received treatment of any kind.

The sequenced material came from tumor tissue. This chain links TRBV20-1 with TRBJ1-5; perhaps TRBD1 as D (6 bases). The clonotype comes from a female donor with papillary thyroid cancer or a benign thyroid nodule (not recorded which). Some clones in this sample may be carry-over from other donors' samples. DNA for the CDR3: TGCAGTGCTAGAGTTACCCGACAGGGCAATCAGCCCCAGCATTTT. Protein: CSARVTRQGNQPQHF.